These T cell receptor beta chains were read from a single sample in a study of blood T cell repertoires in COVID-19. Sequencing used immunoSEQ multiplex PCR; TCRdb keeps in-frame clones, though not all of them. This sample has some 180,000 clones; roughly nine tenths occur once, and the top ten carry 6.5% to 8.5%. What was sequenced was peripheral blood. Receptors were obtained from a middle-aged man with acute or convalescent COVID-19. The CDR3 runs from the conserved cysteine through the conserved F or W. The order of the fields is clone size, J gene, V gene, D gene, CDR3 DNA, CDR3 protein. The D gene is left open where the match is weak. Clone sizes are given selectively: once, few, many, or a class where the clone is expanded.

>NA|TRBJ2-7|TRBV24-1|TRBD1
TGTGCCACCAGTGATTTGCGTCAGGGGGTACGCAATTACGAGCAGTACTTC
CATSDLRQGVRNYEQYF
>once|TRBJ2-6|TRBV7-9|NA
TGTGCCAGCAGCTTAGGAGGCAGGGGAACCGGGGCCAACGTCCTGACTTTC
CASSLGGRGTGANVLTF
>NA|TRBJ2-2|TRBV23-1|TRBD1
TGCGCCAGCAGTCATTGGGACAGGGCTGGCGGGGAGCTGTTTTTT
CASSHWDRAGGELFF
>NA|TRBJ2-1|TRBV19|NA
TGTGCCAGTAGTATAGATCTCGGGTCCTACAATGAGCAGTTCTTC
CASSIDLGSYNEQFF
>NA|TRBJ2-1|TRBV29-1|TRBD2
TGCAGCGTTGAAAAGCCGGTCGGGGGGGCACACAATGAGCAGTTCTTC
CSVEKPVGGAHNEQFF
>NA|TRBJ2-5|TRBV5-1|NA
TGCGCCAGCAGCTTGCAGGGGCCTCGGGAAGAGACCCAGTACTTC
CASSLQGPREETQYF
>NA|TRBJ1-1|TRBV30|TRBD1
TGTGCCTGGAGTCCCAGGGGGAGTGGAGCTGAAGCTTTCTTT
CAWSPRGSGAEAFF
>NA|TRBJ2-3|TRBV6-6|TRBD1
TGTGCCAGCAGGAGGGACAGAACCACAGATACGCAGTATTTT
CASRRDRTTDTQYF
>NA|TRBJ1-1|TRBV28|NA
TGTGCCAGCAGATCCCCTCCAGGAGGGCTTGCGGTAATGGCTTTCTTT
CASRSPPGGLAVMAFF
>NA|TRBJ1-1|TRBV12-3/TRBV12-4|NA
TGTGCCAGCAGTTTACGGAGGACTGAAGCTTTCTTT
CASSLRRTEAFF
>NA|TRBJ2-1|TRBV7-8|TRBD2
TGTGCCAGCAGCATTACGACTAGCGGGGGGCCCGTGAGCTCCTACAATGAGCAGTTCTTC
CASSITTSGGPVSSYNEQFF
>NA|TRBJ1-2|TRBV12-3/TRBV12-4|NA
TGTGCCAGCAGTTTCCGCAGCTATGGCTACACCTTC
CASSFRSYGYTF
>NA|TRBJ1-6|TRBV5-1|NA
TGCGCCAGCAGCTTGGACAGAGATTATAATTCACCCCTCCACTTT
CASSLDRDYNSPLHF
>NA|TRBJ2-3|TRBV10-3|NA
TGTGCCATCAGTGAGCTCGGACGGGGGGCGGGCGGTACGCAGTATTTT
CAISELGRGAGGTQYF
>NA|TRBJ1-2|TRBV6-5|TRBD1
TGTGCCGGCCGAACAGGGGGCATCTATGGCTACACCTTC
CAGRTGGIYGYTF
>NA|TRBJ2-7|TRBV7-3|TRBD1
TGTGCCAGCAGGTCTGACAGGGGTTCTCAACACGAGCAGTACTTC
CASRSDRGSQHEQYF
>NA|TRBJ2-7|TRBV2|TRBD1
TGTGCCAGCAGCATAGGACCGGGACAGGGGGCTTACGAGCAGTACTTC
CASSIGPGQGAYEQYF
>few|TRBJ1-1|TRBV12-3/TRBV12-4|TRBD1
TGTGCCAGCACGAGGGGGCAGGACACTGAAGCTTTCTTT
CASTRGQDTEAFF
>NA|TRBJ2-3|TRBV10-1|NA
TGCGCCAGCAGTGACCGGGGTAACCGTGATACGCAGTATTTT
CASSDRGNRDTQYF
>NA|TRBJ2-7|TRBV11-2|NA
TGTGCCAGCAGCTTAGACGCCCGGTTGCAGGAGTACTTC
CASSLDARLQEYF
>NA|TRBJ2-5|TRBV29-1|NA
TGCAGCTTCCGGGAGACCCAGTACTTC
CSFRETQYF
>NA|TRBJ1-1|TRBV7-2|NA
TGTGCCAGCAGCCTACGACTACTAAACACTGAAGCTTTCTTT
CASSLRLLNTEAFF
>NA|TRBJ2-3|TRBV7-2|TRBD1
TGTGCCAGCGCCGGGGACAGGGCCACAGATACGCAGTATTTT
CASAGDRATDTQYF
>NA|TRBJ1-2|TRBV7-2|NA
TGTGCCAGCAGCTTAGCCAAGGGGGGGTATGGCTACACCTTC
CASSLAKGGYGYTF
>NA|TRBJ2-5|TRBV3-1/TRBV3-2|NA
TGTGCCAGCAGCCAACTCCAAGAGACCCAGTACTTC
CASSQLQETQYF
>NA|TRBJ2-1|TRBV7-2|NA
TGTGCCAGCAGCCCCCCTAGGAGCTCCTACAATGAGCAGTTCTTC
CASSPPRSSYNEQFF
>NA|TRBJ2-7|TRBV7-8|NA
TGTGCCAGCAGCTTAGAACCTACTTCCTCCTACGAGCAGTACTTC
CASSLEPTSSYEQYF
>NA|TRBJ2-3|TRBV15|NA
TGTGCCACCAGCACAGTCCTTGCGCAGTATTTT
CATSTVLAQYF
>NA|TRBJ1-5|TRBV2|TRBD1
TGTGCCAGCAGCGAGCCGGGACAGGGGGTTCGGCCCCAGCATTTT
CASSEPGQGVRPQHF
>NA|TRBJ1-1|TRBV5-4|TRBD1
TGTGCCAGCAGCTGGGACAGGGGGGACACTGAAGCTTTCTTT
CASSWDRGDTEAFF
>NA|TRBJ2-1|TRBV5-1|TRBD2
TGCGCCAGCAGCGCCGGACTAGCGGGGGCCAATGAGCAGTTCTTC
CASSAGLAGANEQFF
>NA|TRBJ2-3|TRBV2|NA
TGTGCCAGCAGTGAAAACTCAGGGGCGAGGGATACGCAGTATTTT
CASSENSGARDTQYF
>NA|TRBJ2-2|TRBV19|NA
TGTGCCAGTTCAGGGGCCGGGGAGCTGTTTTTT
CASSGAGELFF
>NA|TRBJ2-1|TRBV19|NA
TGTGCCAGTAGTGGAGGACTGTACAATGAGCAGTTCTTC
CASSGGLYNEQFF
>NA|TRBJ1-5|TRBV5-1|TRBD1
TGCGCCAGCAGCGAACAGGGGTTCGTCAATCAGCCCCAGCATTTT
CASSEQGFVNQPQHF
>NA|TRBJ1-1|TRBV5-1|TRBD1
TGCGCCAGCAGCTTTGCGGGACAGGGTACCGGGGCTTTCTTT
CASSFAGQGTGAFF
>NA|TRBJ2-2|TRBV10-3|TRBD1
TGTGCCATCAGGTCTCCGGGACAGGGGGCCGGGGAGCTGTTTTTT
CAIRSPGQGAGELFF
>NA|TRBJ1-1|TRBV20-1|NA
TGCAGTGCTAAAGAACGGACTGAAGCTTTCTTT
CSAKERTEAFF
>once|TRBJ1-2|TRBV19|NA
TGTGCCAGTAGCCCAAAGACCAGGGTCTATGGCTACACCTTC
CASSPKTRVYGYTF
>NA|TRBJ2-1|TRBV5-5|TRBD1
TGTGCCAGCAGCTCGCGACAGGGGCAAGACAATGAGCAGTTCTTC
CASSSRQGQDNEQFF
>NA|TRBJ1-1|TRBV14|NA
TGTGCCAGCAGCCAAGACAGAGGCCAGGGTGGAGCTTTCTTT
CASSQDRGQGGAFF
>few|TRBJ2-1|TRBV7-8|NA
TGTGCCAGCAGCCCACCGACACAGAGCTCCTACAATGAGCAGTTCTTC
CASSPPTQSSYNEQFF
>NA|TRBJ1-1|TRBV7-6|TRBD1
TGTGCCAGCAGCTTAATCCACAGGGGGCTCAGCACTGAAGCTTTCTTT
CASSLIHRGLSTEAFF
>NA|TRBJ2-3|TRBV5-1|NA
TGCGCCAGCAGCTTGGTAGCGGGCACAGATACGCAGTATTTT
CASSLVAGTDTQYF
>NA|TRBJ1-1|TRBV6-6|TRBD1
TGTGCCAGCAGTTACCAGGGGACAGGTAACACTGAAGCTTTCTTT
CASSYQGTGNTEAFF
>NA|TRBJ2-7|TRBV30|TRBD1
TGTGCCTGGAGCCCGGGACAGGGGGTTCCCTACGAGCAGTACTTC
CAWSPGQGVPYEQYF
>few|TRBJ1-6|TRBV9|NA
TGTGCCAGCAGCCCACTAGGAGGGTTGGATTCACCCCTCCACTTT
CASSPLGGLDSPLHF
>NA|TRBJ1-1|TRBV6-1|NA
TGTGCCAGCAGTGAAGGGACTGCCTCGAACACTGAAGCTTTCTTT
CASSEGTASNTEAFF
>NA|TRBJ2-5|TRBV5-6|TRBD2
TGTGCCAGCAGCTTGGGTGGCCTAGCGGGAGGGGAGACCCAGTACTTC
CASSLGGLAGGETQYF
>once|TRBJ2-1|TRBV2|TRBD2
TGTGCCAGCAGTGAATGGGGGGGTGAGCAGTTCTTC
CASSEWGGEQFF
>NA|TRBJ2-2|TRBV27|NA
TGTGCCAGCAGCAGTCACGGCCAGGGGACCGGGGAGCTGTTTTTT
CASSSHGQGTGELFF
>once|TRBJ2-1|TRBV6-5|TRBD2
TGTGCCAGCAAAAAAGGGAGGGATGAGCAGTTCTTC
CASKKGRDEQFF
>NA|TRBJ1-1|TRBV6-1|NA
TGTGCCAGCAGTGAAAGGCAGGGAGGGGATGAAGCTTTCTTT
CASSERQGGDEAFF
>NA|TRBJ1-3|TRBV11-2|NA
TGTGCCAGCAGCTTAGAAGGGAGGCAACTGGGAAACACCATATATTTT
CASSLEGRQLGNTIYF
>NA|TRBJ2-3|TRBV29-1|TRBD1
TGCAGCGCCGACAGGGGCTCCACAGATACGCAGTATTTT
CSADRGSTDTQYF
>NA|TRBJ2-5|TRBV5-1|TRBD1
TGCGCCAGCAGCTATAACGGAGACAGGGGTACAGAGACCCAGTACTTC
CASSYNGDRGTETQYF
>NA|TRBJ2-3|TRBV12-3/TRBV12-4|NA
TGTGCCAGCAGTACAGGGTACACAGATACGCAGTATTTT
CASSTGYTDTQYF
>NA|TRBJ1-2|TRBV7-9|NA
TGTGCCAGCAGCTTAGGACAGTATGGCTACACCTTC
CASSLGQYGYTF
>NA|TRBJ2-1|TRBV11-2|NA
TGTGCCAGCAGCTTAGACGACAGCTCCTACAATGAGCAGTTCTTC
CASSLDDSSYNEQFF